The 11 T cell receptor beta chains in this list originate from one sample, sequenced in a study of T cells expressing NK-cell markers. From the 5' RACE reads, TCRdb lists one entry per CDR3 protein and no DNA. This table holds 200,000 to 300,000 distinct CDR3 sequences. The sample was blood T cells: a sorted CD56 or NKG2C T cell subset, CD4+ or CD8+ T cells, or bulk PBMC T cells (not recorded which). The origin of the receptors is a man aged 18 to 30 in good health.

CDR3 amino acids: CASSQDPRVYEKLFF. The chain employs TRBV4-3 and TRBJ1-4; without DNA, the TCRdb call of TRBD1 cannot be checked. Germline V lookup: CDR1 LGHNA, CDR2 YSLEER. The CDR3 has 15 amino acids.

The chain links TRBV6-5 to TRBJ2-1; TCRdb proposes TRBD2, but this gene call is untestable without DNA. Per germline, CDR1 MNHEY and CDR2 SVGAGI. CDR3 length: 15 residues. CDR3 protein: CASSYSRLAVNEQFF.

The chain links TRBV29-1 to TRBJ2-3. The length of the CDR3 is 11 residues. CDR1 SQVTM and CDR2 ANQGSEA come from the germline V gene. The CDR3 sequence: CSAIVGDTQYF.

CDR3 sequence reads: CSVEDPAGSATEAFF. The J gene is TRBJ1-1, the V gene TRBV29-1. In germline, CDR1 is SQVTM, CDR2 ANQGSEA. CDR3 size: 15 residues.

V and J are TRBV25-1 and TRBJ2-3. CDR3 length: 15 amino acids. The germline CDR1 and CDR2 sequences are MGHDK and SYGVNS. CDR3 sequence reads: CASQSEITLTDTQYF.

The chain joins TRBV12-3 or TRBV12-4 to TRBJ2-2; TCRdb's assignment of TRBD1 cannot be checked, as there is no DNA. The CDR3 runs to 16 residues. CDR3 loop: CASSDRDRRSTGELFF.

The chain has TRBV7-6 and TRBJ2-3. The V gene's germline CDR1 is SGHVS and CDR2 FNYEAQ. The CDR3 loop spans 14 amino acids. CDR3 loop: CASSYRVSTDTQYF.

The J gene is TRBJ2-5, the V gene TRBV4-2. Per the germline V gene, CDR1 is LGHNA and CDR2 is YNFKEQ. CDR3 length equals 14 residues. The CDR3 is CASSQELARETQYF.

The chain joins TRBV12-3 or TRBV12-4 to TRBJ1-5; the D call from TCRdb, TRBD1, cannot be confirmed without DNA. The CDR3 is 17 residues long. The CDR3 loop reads CASSPRTGGAPNQPQHF.

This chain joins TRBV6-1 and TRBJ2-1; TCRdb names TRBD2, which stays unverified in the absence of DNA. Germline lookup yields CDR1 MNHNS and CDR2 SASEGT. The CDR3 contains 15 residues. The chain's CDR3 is CASRPSGLAYGEQFF.

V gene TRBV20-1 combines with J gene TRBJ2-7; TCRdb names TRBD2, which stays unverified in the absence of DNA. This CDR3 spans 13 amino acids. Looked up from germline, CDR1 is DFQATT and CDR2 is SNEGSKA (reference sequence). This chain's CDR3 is CSANLAGHYEQYF.